A single sample gave rise to the 18 T cell receptor beta chains below, sequenced in a study of blood T cells in healthy people across ages. It was with a sample-barcoded 5' primer and a J-beta primer mix that a second PCR of roughly 6 to 12 cycles was run. A single record per CDR3 protein comes from TCRdb applying MiXCR to the 5' RACE reads. The data contain 630,000 or so distinct CDR3 sequences, less than 40% of them singletons. The sequencing sample was made of blood. These TCRs come from an elderly woman in good health.

The chain carries TRBV11-3 and TRBJ2-5; perhaps TRBD2 as D (6 bases). Trimming shortened V by 3 bases and J by 5 bases, and 16 bases separated the two germline ends. From germline, CDR1 is SGHNT and CDR2 YENEEA. The CDR3 length is 15 residues. Here the CDR3 reads CASSLGGADVETQYF. CDR3 DNA sequence: TGTGCCAGCAGCTTGGGCGGGGCCGACGTGGAGACCCAGTACTTC. Combining the CDR3 with reference TRBV11-3 and TRBJ2-5 gives the whole variable domain EAGVVQSPRYKIIEKKQPVAFWCNPISGHNTLYWYLQNLGQGPELLIRYENEEAVDDSQLPKDRFSAERLKGVDSTLKIQPAELGDSAVYLCASSLGGADVETQYFGPGTRLLVL.

The chain recombines TRBV5-1 with TRBJ2-5; 7 bases map to TRBD2. The CDR3 sequence is 16 residues long. CDR1 and CDR2 (germline): SGHRS, YFSETQ. V lost 3 bases and J lost 2; bases outside the gene matches: 10. CDR3: CASSSGRAGPQETQYF. CDR3 nucleotides: TGCGCCAGCAGCTCAGGACGAGCGGGGCCACAAGAGACCCAGTACTTC. Full variable domain (remainder filled in from reference TRBV5-1 and TRBJ2-5): KAGVTQTPRYLIKTRGQQVTLSCSPISGHRSVSWYQQTPGQGLQFLFEYFSETQRNKGNFPGRFSGRQFSNSRSEMNVSTLELGDSALYLCASSSGRAGPQETQYFGPGTRLLVL.

This clonotype was picked up many times. The rearrangement links TRBV5-1 to TRBJ2-3; weak D call: TRBD1 (5 bases). Germline CDR1 SGHRS, CDR2 YFSETQ. This CDR3 has 14 amino acids. With 4 bases removed from V and 8 bases from J, the gap between germline ends came to 17 bases. CDR3 protein: CASSLRASDATQYF. CDR3 coding DNA: TGCGCCAGCAGCCTCAGGGCTTCAGACGCTACGCAGTATTTT.

Of note for this clonotype: This clone may be a read error of a much larger clone one base away. V and J are TRBV20-1 and TRBJ1-4, with D perhaps matching TRBD1 (5 bases). The CDR3 has 14 residues. Between the trimmed V and J ends, which lost 0 bases and 15 bases, there was a span of 20 bases. From germline, CDR1 is DFQATT and CDR2 SNEGSKA (reference sequence). The CDR3 protein is CSARDMMGRGAVFF. DNA for the CDR3: TGCAGTGCTAGAGACATGATGGGACGGGGAGCGGTGTTTTTT.

The genes are TRBV27 and TRBJ1-1; D remains unclear. V lost 1 base and J 4 bases, leaving 10 bases between the germline ends. CDR3 length: 14 residues. Germline V lookup: CDR1 MNHEY, CDR2 SMNVEV (reference sequence). This chain's CDR3 is CASSLYGVGTEAFF. The CDR3 DNA reads TGTGCCAGCAGTTTATATGGGGTTGGCACTGAAGCTTTCTTT.

This clonotype was detected many times. The chain recombines TRBV9 with TRBJ2-3, with TRBD2 matching 14 bases. The junction had 11 bases not matched to a gene; V was cut back by 4 bases and J by 4 bases. The CDR3 is 18 amino acids. Per germline, CDR1 SGDLS and CDR2 YYNGEE. CDR3 coding DNA: TGTGCCAGCAGCATCGGACTAGCGGGGGGCCAAATATCAGATACGCAGTATTTT. This gives the protein CASSIGLAGGQISDTQYF.

In its sample, this clonotype was seen a few times. The gene calls are TRBV7-3 and TRBJ1-2; TRBD1 matches at 9 bases. Per the germline V gene, CDR1 is SGHTA and CDR2 is FQGTGA. The CDR3 consists of 14 residues. Unmatched junction bases numbered 6, after V lost 2 bases and J lost 8 bases. The CDR3 coding sequence is TGTGCCAGCAGCTTACCGGGACAGGGCCGGGGCTACACCTTC. Translated, it gives CASSLPGQGRGYTF.

The genes are TRBV5-1 and TRBJ2-4; 12 bases are a match to TRBD1. This CDR3 region has 14 residues. V shed 4 bases, J shed 13 bases, and the junction held 9 bases outside the gene matches. CDR1 is SGHRS, CDR2 YFSETQ, per germline. CDR3 in amino acids: CASSLGQGAEEQYF. CDR3 DNA: TGCGCCAGCAGCCTGGGACAGGGGGCTGAGGAGCAGTACTTC.

This clonotype was seen a few times. This chain uses TRBV20-1 with TRBJ2-5; 7 bases are shared with TRBD2. Germline lookup yields CDR1 DFQATT and CDR2 SNEGSKA (reference sequence). With 2 bases clipped from V and 5 bases from J, the junction kept 8 bases outside the gene matches. The CDR3 consists of 14 residues. The CDR3 nucleotides read TGCAGTGCTAGAACCTCTAGCGGTCGGGAGACCCAGTACTTC. This translates into CSARTSSGRETQYF.

This clonotype has just a few counts. The rearrangement uses TRBV4-3 and TRBJ2-2; TRBD2 aligns across 9 bases. Germline assignment: CDR1 LGHNA and CDR2 YSLEER. The CDR3 extends over 19 amino acids. V shed 0 bases, J shed 6 bases, and the junction held 14 bases outside the gene matches. Written as DNA, the CDR3 is TGCGCCAGCAGCCAAGATATCGCGCTTGGAGCGGGGGGTCCCGGGGAGCTGTTTTTT. This encodes CASSQDIALGAGGPGELFF.

In this sample, this clonotype turned up a few times. Written as DNA, the CDR3 is TGTGCCAGCAGCCCGGGGGGGGCCCTAGATACGCAGTATTTT. Its protein product is CASSPGGALDTQYF. The chain couples TRBV7-2 to TRBJ2-3, with 8 bases matching TRBD2. The length of the CDR3 is 14 residues. Germline assignment: CDR1 SGHTA and CDR2 FQGNSA. Losses at the gene ends were 5 bases for V and 5 bases for J; bases not matched to a gene: 6.

The chain uses TRBV5-1 and TRBJ1-3, with 7 bases lining up with TRBD1. CDR3 length equals 17 residues. Germline V gene data show CDR1 as SGHRS and CDR2 as YFSETQ. J gave up 4 bases and V 3 bases, and 13 bases lay outside the gene matches. The CDR3 loop is CASSSTGIRRSGNTIYF. In DNA, the CDR3 is TGCGCCAGCAGCTCGACAGGGATCCGTCGGTCCGGAAACACCATATATTTT.

This clonotype has a handful of counts. A much more abundant neighbour one base away suggests this may be a read error. The J gene is TRBJ2-5, the V gene TRBV15; D ambiguous. The J call may be incorrect, as the DNA end agrees better with TRBJ2-1. CDR1 and CDR2 from the germline V gene are LNHNV and YYDKDF (reference sequence). CDR3 size: 13 residues. The CDR3 is CATSSRYQETQFF. In DNA, the CDR3 is TGTGCCACCAGTTCGCGGTACCAAGAGACCCAGTTCTTC.

The chain couples TRBV20-1 to TRBJ2-3, with TRBD2 as a possible D gene (7 bases). The V end lost 5 bases, the J end lost 7 bases, and 31 bases lay between the germline ends. Germline lookup yields CDR1 DFQATT and CDR2 SNEGSKA (reference sequence). The CDR3 runs to 18 residues. In DNA form, the CDR3 reads TGCAGTGCTGCCCACTCCGGCGGGGGCCCTCAAGGCATGAATACGCAGTATTTT. This sequence encodes CSAAHSGGGPQGMNTQYF.

The chain employs TRBV10-3 and TRBJ2-5, with 7 bases that match TRBD2. Germline CDR1 and CDR2: ENHRY and SYGVKD. This CDR3 has 13 amino acids. J was trimmed by 5 bases and V by 6 bases; bases with no gene match: 6. As DNA, the CDR3 is TGTGCCATCAGGATGCAGGGAGGGGAGACCCAGTACTTC. It yields the protein CAIRMQGGETQYF.

About this clonotype: This could be a read error, since a much larger clone is one nucleotide away. The rearrangement uses TRBV13 and TRBJ2-5; D possibly corresponds to TRBD2 (5 bases). The germline V and J ends were trimmed by 7 bases and 11 bases, with 20 bases remaining between them. CDR3 length: 13 amino acids. CDR1 and CDR2 (germline): PRHDT, FYEKMQ (reference sequence). CDR3 nucleotides: TGTGCCAGCATCTCGAGAGGGTACAATGAGCAGTACTTC. Its translation is CASISRGYNEQYF.

This clonotype was recorded many times. This CDR3 is CASGQGGSGRATLKYF. CDR3 nucleotide sequence: TGTGCCAGCGGCCAGGGGGGTTCCGGTCGGGCCACCCTCAAGTATTTT. This chain joins TRBV6-2 or TRBV6-3 and TRBJ2-3, with D perhaps matching TRBD1 (7 bases). Trimming pared 8 bases from V and 13 bases from J, leaving 31 bases between. Germline V gene data show CDR1 as MNHEY and CDR2 as SVGEGT. CDR3 size: 16 residues.

This clonotype was picked up many times. The chain employs TRBV7-2 and TRBJ2-5; TRBD2 matches 9 bases. The germline V gene encodes CDR1 SGHTA and CDR2 FQGNSA. The CDR3 covers 17 residues. The trim removed 3 bases at V and 2 bases at J, leaving 10 bases unmatched. The CDR3 loop is CASSFRPSGGLQETQYF. Written as DNA, the CDR3 is TGTGCCAGCAGCTTTCGCCCCAGCGGGGGGCTACAAGAGACCCAGTACTTC.